These 18 T cell receptor beta chains originate from one sample sequenced in a study of T cells after yellow fever vaccination. Each CDR3 protein gets one entry after TCRdb re-called the 5' RACE reads with MiXCR. The sample yields about 220,000 distinct CDR3 sequences, approximately 3% seen once. This material consisted of CD4+ T cells sorted from PBMCs, taken 10 days after the yellow fever booster vaccination. These receptors were taken from a young man who received the YFV17D yellow fever vaccine.

This clonotype was recorded a few times. The rearrangement joins TRBV12-3 or TRBV12-4 to TRBJ2-2; D is unresolved. The CDR3 extends over 15 amino acids. Trimming stripped 7 bases from V and 7 bases from J, with 19 bases between. CDR3 sequence (DNA): TGTGCCAGCACCCCGGTACGACACCTAAGCGGGGAGCTGTTTTTT. Residues: CASTPVRHLSGELFF.

This clonotype was detected only a few times. V usage is TRBV7-2 and J usage is TRBJ2-1; 8 bases align to TRBD2. The germline V gene encodes CDR1 SGHTA and CDR2 FQGNSA. V was pared by 5 bases and J by 4 bases, with 7 bases of the junction left unmatched. CDR3 length equals 15 residues. The CDR3 nucleotides read TGTGCCAGCAGCCAACGGGGGGGAGAGTACAATGAGCAGTTCTTC. Amino acid sequence: CASSQRGGEYNEQFF.

The V and J genes are TRBV27 and TRBJ1-6; D unclear. Germline-derived CDR1 and CDR2 are MNHEY and SMNVEV (reference sequence). The germline V and J ends were trimmed by 5 bases and 0 bases, with 14 bases remaining between them. The length of the CDR3 is 17 residues. CDR3 protein: CASSPRLTSSYNSPLHF. The CDR3 bases are TGTGCCAGCAGTCCCAGACTTACAAGCTCCTATAATTCACCCCTCCACTTT.

This clonotype was found many times. This rearrangement joins TRBV4-3 to TRBJ1-2; D is uncertain. Germline assignment: CDR1 LGHNA and CDR2 YSLEER. V lost 3 bases to trimming and J lost 6 bases, with 8 bases between them. The CDR3 runs 12 residues. In DNA form, the CDR3 reads TGCGCCAGCAGCCAGTCGGGTGATGGCTACACCTTC. Its translation: CASSQSGDGYTF.

This clonotype was seen only a few times. The chain joins TRBV3-1 to TRBJ1-2, with 10 positions matching TRBD1. Germline assignment: CDR1 LGHDT and CDR2 YNNKEL (reference sequence). The CDR3 is 18 residues long. Trimming removed 4 bases from V and 6 bases from J; junction bases left unmatched: 17. CDR3 nucleotide sequence: TGTGCCAGCAGCCGGACGGGACAGGGGACTTTCAGGGGGCATGGCTACACCTTC. It is translated as CASSRTGQGTFRGHGYTF.

This clonotype was seen repeatedly, ten times or more. The rearrangement joins TRBV6-5 to TRBJ1-4; no firm D call. CDR1 and CDR2 from the germline V gene are MNHEY and SVGAGI. The CDR3 is 15 amino acids. V was cut by 3 bases and J by 7 bases, with 15 bases left in between. The CDR3 region is CASSYGLMGSEKLFF. DNA for the CDR3: TGTGCCAGCAGTTATGGACTGATGGGGAGTGAAAAACTGTTTTTT.

This clonotype was seen many times. The V gene is TRBV6-2 or TRBV6-3, the J gene TRBJ2-5; 7 positions match TRBD2. Germline-derived CDR1 and CDR2 are MNHEY and SVGEGT. The V and J ends lost 2 bases and 4 bases, in that order; junction bases with no gene match: 7. The CDR3 is 15 amino acids. Here the CDR3 DNA reads TGTGCCAGCAGTTACCACAGCGGGAATCGAGAGACCCAGTACTTC. Its protein is CASSYHSGNRETQYF.

This clonotype has ten or more counts. The chain links TRBV28 to TRBJ2-1; D gene uncertain. The CDR3 is 12 amino acids. The V end was cut by 6 bases, the J end by 7 bases, with 10 bases between. Germline CDR1 MDHEN, CDR2 SYDVKM. DNA for the CDR3: TGTGCCAGCAGCTTGGTGGCGAATGAGCAGTTCTTC. Encoded protein: CASSLVANEQFF. Looking up the rest from reference TRBV28 and TRBJ2-1 gives the full variable domain: DVKVTQSSRYLVKRTGEKVFLECVQDMDHENMFWYRQDPGLGLRLIYFSYDVKMKEKGDIPEGYSVSREKKERFSLILESASTNQTSMYLCASSLVANEQFFGPGTRLTVL.

The chain combines TRBV2 with TRBJ2-7; maybe TRBD2 (6 bases). The CDR3 totals 16 residues. CDR1 is SNHLY, CDR2 FYNNEI, per germline. Trimming removed 0 bases at V and 3 bases at J, with 15 bases between. The CDR3 DNA sequence: TGTGCCAGCAGTGAAGCCCGGCGGGGAGCAGACTACGAGCAGTACGTC. Its protein is CASSEARRGADYEQYV.

This clonotype was seen repeatedly, ten times or more. The chain is built from TRBV5-1 and TRBJ1-3, with no clear D. The CDR3 runs to 13 residues. Trimming pared 4 bases from V and 1 base from J, leaving 6 bases between. CDR1 and CDR2 (germline): SGHRS, YFSETQ. Here the CDR3 reads CASSQSSGNTIYF. CDR3 DNA sequence: TGCGCCAGCAGCCAGTCTTCTGGAAACACCATATATTTT.

A few counts support this clonotype. V usage is TRBV2 and J usage is TRBJ2-5, with D uncertain. Germline V CDR1 and CDR2: SNHLY, FYNNEI. V was trimmed by 3 bases and J by 4 bases, leaving 3 bases between them. This CDR3 has 11 residues. CDR3: CASSDPETQYF. The CDR3, as DNA: TGTGCCAGCAGTGACCCAGAGACCCAGTACTTC.

The gene calls are TRBV2 and TRBJ2-7; 12 bases fit TRBD2. CDR1 and CDR2 from the germline V gene are SNHLY and FYNNEI. The ends lost 5 bases at V and 7 bases at J; junction bases unmatched: 9. The CDR3 has 15 amino acids. As DNA, the CDR3 is TGTGCCAGCAGTCCACTAGCGGGGGGCGGCTCGGAGCAGTACTTC. Residues: CASSPLAGGGSEQYF. Combining the CDR3 with reference TRBV2 and TRBJ2-7 gives the whole variable domain EPEVTQTPSHQVTQMGQEVILRCVPISNHLYFYWYRQILGQKVEFLVSFYNNEISEKSEIFDDQFSVERPDGSNFTLKIRSTKLEDSAMYFCASSPLAGGGSEQYFGPGTRLTVT.

This clonotype was seen at least ten times. The V call is TRBV12-3 or TRBV12-4, the J call TRBJ2-1; 12 bases match TRBD2. Trimming at V came to 6 bases and at J to 5 bases, leaving 8 bases not matched to a gene. The CDR3 contains 16 residues. CDR3 amino acids: CASSVPTSGGNNEQFF. CDR3 DNA sequence: TGTGCCAGCAGCGTCCCGACTAGCGGGGGAAACAATGAGCAGTTCTTC.

This clonotype was recorded at least ten times. The chain carries TRBV7-9 and TRBJ1-6, with TRBD1 matching 8 bases. The CDR3 sequence is 14 residues long. Losses at the gene ends were 5 bases for V and 7 bases for J; bases not matched to a gene: 4. Per germline, CDR1 SEHNR and CDR2 FQNEAQ (reference sequence). The CDR3 spells CASSPRQGNSPLHF. Written as DNA, the CDR3 is TGTGCCAGCAGCCCTAGACAGGGGAATTCACCCCTCCACTTT.

This clonotype has ten or more counts. The chain has TRBV7-2 and TRBJ2-7; 7 bases map to TRBD2. This CDR3 has 14 residues. The V segment lost 3 bases and the J segment 2 bases; nucleotides outside the gene matches: 4. The germline V gene encodes CDR1 SGHTA and CDR2 FQGNSA. Here the CDR3 DNA reads TGTGCCAGCAGCTTCACTAGCGCCGCCTACGAGCAGTACTTC. Amino acids: CASSFTSAAYEQYF.

The table lists this clonotype with many counts. This chain uses TRBV7-2 with TRBJ1-1, with a tentative D call TRBD1 (6 bases). Germline lookup yields CDR1 SGHTA and CDR2 FQGNSA. The CDR3 is made up of 13 amino acids. The V end was cut by 9 bases, the J end by 0 bases, with 11 bases between. The DNA of the CDR3 is TGTGCCAGTTCGGGGGGCATGAACACTGAAGCTTTCTTT. It specifies CASSGGMNTEAFF.

The V call is TRBV6-6, the J call TRBJ2-7; D not resolved. CDR1 is MNHNY and CDR2 is SVGAGI in the germline V gene (reference sequence). This CDR3 has 12 amino acids. V lost 2 bases and J 3 bases, leaving 5 bases between the germline ends. The CDR3: CASSYENYEQYV. The DNA for the CDR3 is TGTGCCAGCAGTTACGAGAACTACGAGCAGTACGTC.

The sample holds many counts of this clonotype. V and J are TRBV5-1 and TRBJ1-2, with D possibly TRBD1 on 5 matching bases. Germline V gene data show CDR1 as SGHRS and CDR2 as YFSETQ. This CDR3 spans 13 amino acids. The ends were cut back, 4 bases at V and 9 bases at J, with 16 bases in the middle. The CDR3 DNA reads as TGCGCCAGCAGCACGTTGGGGGGTGAACGCTACACCTTC. Translated: CASSTLGGERYTF.